The rows below give T cell receptor beta chains drawn from one sample of a study of chemoradiotherapy in HPV16-positive cancers. Some clones are missing from TCRdb's copy, which holds only in-frame ones; the method was immunoSEQ multiplex PCR. This sample has under 7,500 clones, with 90% to 95% found just once. Source: blood, taken from a patient who underwent chemoradiotherapy. All receptors come from a human donor with HPV-associated anogenital cancer. CDR3s leave out the opening cysteine and the closing phenylalanine or tryptophan.

>12|TRBV4-1
ASSLDLGGYGYT
>13|TRBV28
ASSPQGSLTDTQY
>15|TRBV19
ASSTLPRDRVADTQY
>17|TRBV14
ASSPGTGGGPRPGETQY
>12|TRBV7-2
ASSPRHLQETQY
>12|TRBV5-4
ASSSSGGLYEQY
>10|TRBV5-8
ASSLSGREQY
>12|TRBV4-2
ASSQVTGFYGYT
>13|TRBV2
ASSDLRRVGSPLH
>13|TRBV27
ASMSAGGGNNEQF
>17|TRBV14
ASSQEAPPHGSSYNEQF
>15|TRBV6-1
ASSEGGWTGGRKTQY
>15|TRBV7-9
ASSSPGTSGGKETQY
>14|TRBV5-5
ASSPDRGGLDQPQH